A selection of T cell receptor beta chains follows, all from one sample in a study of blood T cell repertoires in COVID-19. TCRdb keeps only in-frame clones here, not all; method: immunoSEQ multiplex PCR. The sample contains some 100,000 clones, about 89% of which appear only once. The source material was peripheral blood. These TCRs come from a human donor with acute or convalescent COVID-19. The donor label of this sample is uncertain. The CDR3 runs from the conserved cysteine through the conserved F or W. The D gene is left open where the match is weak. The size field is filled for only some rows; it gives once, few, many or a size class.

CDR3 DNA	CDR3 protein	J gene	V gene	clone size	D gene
TGTGCCAGCAGCTTAGGAGTGGGGACAAGGGGCTCCTACGAGCAGTACTTC	CASSLGVGTRGSYEQYF	TRBJ2-7	TRBV7-9	NA	NA
TGTGCCAGCAGCCCTTGGACAGGGGTTTCCACCGGGGAGCTGTTTTTT	CASSPWTGVSTGELFF	TRBJ2-2	TRBV9	NA	TRBD1
TGTGCCAGCAGTTTACCAGGGGACACTGAAGCTTTCTTT	CASSLPGDTEAFF	TRBJ1-1	TRBV28	NA	NA
TGTGCCAGCTCACCAGGAAGGGGGCGAGCTTTCTTT	CASSPGRGRAFF	TRBJ1-1	TRBV18	NA	TRBD1
TGTGCCAGCAGCTTAGCGTATTTGGAGACCCAGTACTTC	CASSLAYLETQYF	TRBJ2-5	TRBV7-8	NA	NA
TGTGCCAGCACCGCTCCTCTCATGAGGTCTATCGAGCGGGGCTACACCTTC	CASTAPLMRSIERGYTF	TRBJ1-2	TRBV2	NA	NA
TGTGCCAGCAGCGTCCGGGACACTGCTAATGAAAAACTGTTTTTT	CASSVRDTANEKLFF	TRBJ1-4	TRBV9	NA	NA
TGTGCCAGCAGTTACTCGATTGGACAAGGGGAAGAGACCCAGTACTTC	CASSYSIGQGEETQYF	TRBJ2-5	TRBV6-2/TRBV6-3	NA	NA
TGCGCCAGCAGCCAAGATCGGGGGGCGCGAAATTCACCCCTCCACTTT	CASSQDRGARNSPLHF	TRBJ1-6	TRBV4-3	NA	NA
TGTGCCAGCAGTTTGATCACTAGCGGGGGCTACGAGCAGTACTTC	CASSLITSGGYEQYF	TRBJ2-7	TRBV28	NA	TRBD2
TGTGCCATCAGCGATCCACTGGGCTCGAATGGCTACACCTTC	CAISDPLGSNGYTF	TRBJ1-2	TRBV10-3	few	NA
TGTGCCAGCAGTTCAATGGTTGTGAGGGTAGGCTCCTACGAGCAGTACTTC	CASSSMVVRVGSYEQYF	TRBJ2-7	TRBV27	NA	NA
TGTGCCAGCAGCTTTCCCCGGCAGGCGCAGTATTTT	CASSFPRQAQYF	TRBJ2-3	TRBV11-2	NA	NA
TGTGCCAGCAGCTCTCCTTCGACTAGCGGACAAGAGACCCAGTACTTC	CASSSPSTSGQETQYF	TRBJ2-5	TRBV5-4	NA	TRBD2
TGTGCCAGCAGTTCTAGCGGGAGGGCCAGGGATACGCAGTATTTT	CASSSSGRARDTQYF	TRBJ2-3	TRBV28	NA	TRBD2
TGCGCCAGCAGCTTCGGAGGGGTGGAAGAAAAACTGTTTTTT	CASSFGGVEEKLFF	TRBJ1-4	TRBV5-1	NA	NA
TGTGCCAGCAGCCAAGATTCGAGACAAATAAGAAACACCATATATTTT	CASSQDSRQIRNTIYF	TRBJ1-3	TRBV14	few	NA
TGTGCCAGCAGCCTGCTTACAGGGGCCGGGGAGCTGTTTTTT	CASSLLTGAGELFF	TRBJ2-2	TRBV5-4	NA	TRBD1
TGCGCCAGCAGCTTGGCTGGTAGCCAAGAGACCCAGTACTTC	CASSLAGSQETQYF	TRBJ2-5	TRBV5-1	NA	NA
TGTGCCAGAAGCTTGGCCCCCCTAGCGGGAGATCGCACAGATACGCAGTATTTT	CARSLAPLAGDRTDTQYF	TRBJ2-3	TRBV5-3	NA	TRBD2
TGTGCCAGCAGCCAAGACATGACAGGGGGTGAAAAACTGTTTTTT	CASSQDMTGGEKLFF	TRBJ1-4	TRBV4-2	once	TRBD1
TGTGCCAGCAGTTTCGCTGGCGGGACGATGGGGGAGCAGTACTTC	CASSFAGGTMGEQYF	TRBJ2-7	TRBV28	NA	NA
TGTGCCAGCAGGGGCGGGAGGGCCTTCGGTAGGAACGAGCAGTACTTC	CASRGGRAFGRNEQYF	TRBJ2-7	TRBV28	NA	TRBD2
TGTGCCAGCAGTTTAGGGACAGGGACCTATGGCTACACCTTC	CASSLGTGTYGYTF	TRBJ1-2	TRBV27	NA	TRBD1
TGTGCCAGCAGCCTAGGCAGACAGGGGCGCTCTGGAAACACCATATATTTT	CASSLGRQGRSGNTIYF	TRBJ1-3	TRBV7-9	once	TRBD1
TGTGCCAGCAGCTCCTCCGGGAGTAAAGCTTATCAGCCCCAGCATTTT	CASSSSGSKAYQPQHF	TRBJ1-5	TRBV7-9	NA	NA
TGTGCCAGTAGTATTCAACAGGGGGCTGGGGAGCAGTTCTTC	CASSIQQGAGEQFF	TRBJ2-1	TRBV19	NA	TRBD1
TGTGCCAGCAGTTTCTTCGCCGGTCAGCCCCAGCATTTT	CASSFFAGQPQHF	TRBJ1-5	TRBV28	NA	NA
TGTGCCAGTAGGGGTTGGGGGGGCCCCTACAATGAGCAGTTCTTC	CASRGWGGPYNEQFF	TRBJ2-1	TRBV11-2	NA	NA
TGCGCCAGCAGCTCTGGACAGGGGAGCGGGGCCAACGTCCTGACTTTC	CASSSGQGSGANVLTF	TRBJ2-6	TRBV5-1	NA	TRBD1
TGTGCCAGCAGTCAAACAAACACCGGGGAGCTGTTTTTT	CASSQTNTGELFF	TRBJ2-2	TRBV6-6	NA	NA
TGTGCCAGTAGTACCCAAGCGGGGTCCTACGAGCAGTACTTC	CASSTQAGSYEQYF	TRBJ2-7	TRBV19	few	TRBD2